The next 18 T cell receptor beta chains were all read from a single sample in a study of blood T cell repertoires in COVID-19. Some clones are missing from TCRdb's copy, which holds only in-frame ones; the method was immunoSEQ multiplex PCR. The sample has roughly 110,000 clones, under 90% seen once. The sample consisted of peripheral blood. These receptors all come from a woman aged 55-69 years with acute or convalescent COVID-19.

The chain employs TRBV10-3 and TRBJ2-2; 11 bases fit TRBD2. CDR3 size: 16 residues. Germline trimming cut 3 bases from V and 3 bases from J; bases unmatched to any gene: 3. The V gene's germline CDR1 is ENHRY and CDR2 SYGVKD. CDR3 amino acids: CAISDYSGRDTGELFF. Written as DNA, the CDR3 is TGTGCCATCAGTGATTATAGCGGGAGGGACACCGGGGAGCTGTTTTTT.

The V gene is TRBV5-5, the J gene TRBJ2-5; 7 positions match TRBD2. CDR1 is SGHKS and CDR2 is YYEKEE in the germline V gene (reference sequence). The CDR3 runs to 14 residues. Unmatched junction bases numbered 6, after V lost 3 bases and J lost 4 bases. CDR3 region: CASSSRVAGETQYF. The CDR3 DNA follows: TGTGCCAGCAGCTCCAGGGTAGCGGGAGAGACCCAGTACTTC.

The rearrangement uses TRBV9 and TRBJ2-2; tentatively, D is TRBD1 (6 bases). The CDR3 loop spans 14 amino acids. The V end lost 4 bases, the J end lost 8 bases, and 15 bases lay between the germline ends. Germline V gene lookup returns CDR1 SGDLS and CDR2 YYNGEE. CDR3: CASSSGVKVGELFF. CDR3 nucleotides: TGTGCCAGCAGCTCAGGGGTTAAGGTTGGGGAGCTGTTTTTT.

The CDR3 DNA sequence: TGTGCCAGCAGCCGGAGGGGAGTGGGTGAGACCCAGTACTTC. Residues: CASSRRGVGETQYF. The chain employs TRBV3-1 (or the pseudogene TRBV3-2) and TRBJ2-5, with a tentative D call TRBD2 (6 bases). This CDR3 has 14 residues. With 4 bases removed from V and 5 bases from J, the gap between germline ends came to 14 bases. From germline, CDR1 is LGHDT and CDR2 YNNKEL (reference sequence).

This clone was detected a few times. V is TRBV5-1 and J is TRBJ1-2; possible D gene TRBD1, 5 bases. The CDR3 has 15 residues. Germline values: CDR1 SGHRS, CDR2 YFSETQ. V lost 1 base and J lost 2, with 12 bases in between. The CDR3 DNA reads TGCGCCAGCAGCTTGAGTTATGGGGCAAACTATGGCTACACCTTC. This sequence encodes CASSLSYGANYGYTF. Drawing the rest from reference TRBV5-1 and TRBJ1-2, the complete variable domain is KAGVTQTPRYLIKTRGQQVTLSCSPISGHRSVSWYQQTPGQGLQFLFEYFSETQRNKGNFPGRFSGRQFSNSRSEMNVSTLELGDSALYLCASSLSYGANYGYTFGSGTRLTVV.

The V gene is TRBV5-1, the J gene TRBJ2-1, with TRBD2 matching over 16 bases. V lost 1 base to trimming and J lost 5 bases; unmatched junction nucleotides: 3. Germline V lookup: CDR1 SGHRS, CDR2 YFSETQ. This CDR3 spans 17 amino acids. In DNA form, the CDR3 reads TGCGCCAGCAGCTTGTTGGGACTAGCGGGGGGGAACAATGAGCAGTTCTTC. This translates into CASSLLGLAGGNNEQFF.

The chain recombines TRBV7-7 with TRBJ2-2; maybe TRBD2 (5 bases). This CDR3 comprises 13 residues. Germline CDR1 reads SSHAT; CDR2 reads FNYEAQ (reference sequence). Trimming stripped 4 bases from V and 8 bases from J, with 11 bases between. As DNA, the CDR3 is TGTGCCAGCAGCTCCCCGGGAAGTGGGGAGCTGTTTTTT. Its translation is CASSSPGSGELFF.

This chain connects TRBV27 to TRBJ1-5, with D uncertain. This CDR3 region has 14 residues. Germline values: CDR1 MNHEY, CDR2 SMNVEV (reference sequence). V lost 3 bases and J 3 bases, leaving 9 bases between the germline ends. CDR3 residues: CASSFEGINQPQHF. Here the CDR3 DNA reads TGTGCCAGCAGTTTTGAGGGAATCAATCAGCCCCAGCATTTT.

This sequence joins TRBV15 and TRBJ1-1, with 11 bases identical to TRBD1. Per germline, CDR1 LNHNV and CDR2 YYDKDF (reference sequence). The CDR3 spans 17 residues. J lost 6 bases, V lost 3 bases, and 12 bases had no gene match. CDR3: CATSRRTGGVFVSEAFF. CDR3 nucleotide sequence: TGTGCCACCAGCAGGAGGACAGGGGGCGTTTTTGTCTCTGAAGCTTTCTTT.

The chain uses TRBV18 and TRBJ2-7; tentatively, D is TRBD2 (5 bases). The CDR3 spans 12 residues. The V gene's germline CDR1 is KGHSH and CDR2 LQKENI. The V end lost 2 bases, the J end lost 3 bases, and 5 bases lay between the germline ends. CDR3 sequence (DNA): TGTGCCAGCTCACCAGAGGGCTACGAGCAGTACTTC. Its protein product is CASSPEGYEQYF.

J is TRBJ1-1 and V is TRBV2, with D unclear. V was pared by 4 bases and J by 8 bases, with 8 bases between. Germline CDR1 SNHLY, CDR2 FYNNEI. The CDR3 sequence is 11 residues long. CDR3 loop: CASSAPGEAFF. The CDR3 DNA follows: TGTGCCAGCAGTGCGCCAGGAGAAGCTTTCTTT.

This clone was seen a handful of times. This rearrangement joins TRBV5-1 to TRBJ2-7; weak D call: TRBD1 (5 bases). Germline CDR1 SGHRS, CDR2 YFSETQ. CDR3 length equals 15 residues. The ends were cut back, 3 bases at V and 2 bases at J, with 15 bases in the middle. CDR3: CASSSGIWDAYEQYF. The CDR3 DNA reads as TGCGCCAGCAGCTCAGGGATATGGGATGCCTACGAGCAGTACTTC. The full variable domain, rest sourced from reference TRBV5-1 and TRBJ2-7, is KAGVTQTPRYLIKTRGQQVTLSCSPISGHRSVSWYQQTPGQGLQFLFEYFSETQRNKGNFPGRFSGRQFSNSRSEMNVSTLELGDSALYLCASSSGIWDAYEQYFGPGTRLTVT.

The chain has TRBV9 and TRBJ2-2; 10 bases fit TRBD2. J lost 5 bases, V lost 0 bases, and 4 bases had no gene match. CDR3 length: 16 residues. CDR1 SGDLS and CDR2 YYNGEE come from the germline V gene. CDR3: CASSVVGLAATGELFF. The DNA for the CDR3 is TGTGCCAGCAGCGTAGTTGGACTAGCGGCTACCGGGGAGCTGTTTTTT.

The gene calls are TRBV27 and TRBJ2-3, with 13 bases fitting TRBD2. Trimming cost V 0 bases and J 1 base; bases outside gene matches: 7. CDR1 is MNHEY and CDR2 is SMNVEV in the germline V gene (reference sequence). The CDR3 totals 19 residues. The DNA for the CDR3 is TGTGCCAGCAGTTTATCGTTCTTCGGACTAGCGGGGGGCACAGATACGCAGTATTTT. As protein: CASSLSFFGLAGGTDTQYF.

For the CDR3, the DNA is TGCGCCAGCAGCTTGGACAGGGGATCGGATCAGCCCCAGCATTTT. Translated: CASSLDRGSDQPQHF. The chain is built from TRBV5-1 and TRBJ1-5, with 7 bases identical to TRBD1. The CDR3 covers 15 residues. Germline V gives CDR1 SGHRS, CDR2 YFSETQ. The V and J ends lost 0 bases and 5 bases, in that order; junction bases with no gene match: 5.

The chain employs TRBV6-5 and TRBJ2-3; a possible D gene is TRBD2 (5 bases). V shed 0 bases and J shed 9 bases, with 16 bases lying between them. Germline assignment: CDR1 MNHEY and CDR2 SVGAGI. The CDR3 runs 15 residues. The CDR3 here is CASSYSTASRRTQYF. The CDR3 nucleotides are TGTGCCAGCAGTTACTCGACGGCTAGCAGGAGAACGCAGTATTTT.

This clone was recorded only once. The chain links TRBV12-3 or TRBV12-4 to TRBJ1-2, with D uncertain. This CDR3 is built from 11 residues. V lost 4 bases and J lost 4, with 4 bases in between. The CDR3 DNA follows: TGTGCCAGCAGTTACAGCTATGGCTACACCTTC. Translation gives CASSYSYGYTF.

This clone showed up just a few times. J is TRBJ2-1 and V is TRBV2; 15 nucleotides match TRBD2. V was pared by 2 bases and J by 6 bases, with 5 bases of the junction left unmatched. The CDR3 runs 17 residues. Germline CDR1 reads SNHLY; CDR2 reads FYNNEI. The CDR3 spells CASSELGLAGGFNEQFF. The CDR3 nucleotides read TGTGCCAGCAGTGAACTGGGACTAGCGGGAGGATTCAATGAGCAGTTCTTC.